This T cell receptor beta chain was obtained from a study of blood T cell repertoires in COVID-19. In germline, CDR1 is MDHEN, CDR2 SYDVKM. Trimming removed 7 bases from V and 0 bases from J; junction bases left unmatched: 7. The CDR3 spans 16 residues. Source study methods: The assay estimated nucleated cells by amplifying reference gene primers. Profiling relied on immunoSEQ multiplex PCR, and the TCRdb table lists in-frame clones only, not all of them. V, J and clone size are taken as reported in that table, and D and trimming were inferred from the DNA itself. The data contain about 160,000 clones, more than 75% of them seen just once; the ten biggest clones take up roughly 2%.

What was sequenced was peripheral blood. The TCR was taken from a man between 65 and 85 years old with acute or convalescent COVID-19. The chain uses TRBV28 and TRBJ1-1, with 11 bases identical to TRBD1. The CDR3 sequence is CASIGGTGGLNTEAFF. As DNA, the CDR3 is TGTGCCAGCATTGGGGGGACAGGGGGATTGAACACTGAAGCTTTCTTT.